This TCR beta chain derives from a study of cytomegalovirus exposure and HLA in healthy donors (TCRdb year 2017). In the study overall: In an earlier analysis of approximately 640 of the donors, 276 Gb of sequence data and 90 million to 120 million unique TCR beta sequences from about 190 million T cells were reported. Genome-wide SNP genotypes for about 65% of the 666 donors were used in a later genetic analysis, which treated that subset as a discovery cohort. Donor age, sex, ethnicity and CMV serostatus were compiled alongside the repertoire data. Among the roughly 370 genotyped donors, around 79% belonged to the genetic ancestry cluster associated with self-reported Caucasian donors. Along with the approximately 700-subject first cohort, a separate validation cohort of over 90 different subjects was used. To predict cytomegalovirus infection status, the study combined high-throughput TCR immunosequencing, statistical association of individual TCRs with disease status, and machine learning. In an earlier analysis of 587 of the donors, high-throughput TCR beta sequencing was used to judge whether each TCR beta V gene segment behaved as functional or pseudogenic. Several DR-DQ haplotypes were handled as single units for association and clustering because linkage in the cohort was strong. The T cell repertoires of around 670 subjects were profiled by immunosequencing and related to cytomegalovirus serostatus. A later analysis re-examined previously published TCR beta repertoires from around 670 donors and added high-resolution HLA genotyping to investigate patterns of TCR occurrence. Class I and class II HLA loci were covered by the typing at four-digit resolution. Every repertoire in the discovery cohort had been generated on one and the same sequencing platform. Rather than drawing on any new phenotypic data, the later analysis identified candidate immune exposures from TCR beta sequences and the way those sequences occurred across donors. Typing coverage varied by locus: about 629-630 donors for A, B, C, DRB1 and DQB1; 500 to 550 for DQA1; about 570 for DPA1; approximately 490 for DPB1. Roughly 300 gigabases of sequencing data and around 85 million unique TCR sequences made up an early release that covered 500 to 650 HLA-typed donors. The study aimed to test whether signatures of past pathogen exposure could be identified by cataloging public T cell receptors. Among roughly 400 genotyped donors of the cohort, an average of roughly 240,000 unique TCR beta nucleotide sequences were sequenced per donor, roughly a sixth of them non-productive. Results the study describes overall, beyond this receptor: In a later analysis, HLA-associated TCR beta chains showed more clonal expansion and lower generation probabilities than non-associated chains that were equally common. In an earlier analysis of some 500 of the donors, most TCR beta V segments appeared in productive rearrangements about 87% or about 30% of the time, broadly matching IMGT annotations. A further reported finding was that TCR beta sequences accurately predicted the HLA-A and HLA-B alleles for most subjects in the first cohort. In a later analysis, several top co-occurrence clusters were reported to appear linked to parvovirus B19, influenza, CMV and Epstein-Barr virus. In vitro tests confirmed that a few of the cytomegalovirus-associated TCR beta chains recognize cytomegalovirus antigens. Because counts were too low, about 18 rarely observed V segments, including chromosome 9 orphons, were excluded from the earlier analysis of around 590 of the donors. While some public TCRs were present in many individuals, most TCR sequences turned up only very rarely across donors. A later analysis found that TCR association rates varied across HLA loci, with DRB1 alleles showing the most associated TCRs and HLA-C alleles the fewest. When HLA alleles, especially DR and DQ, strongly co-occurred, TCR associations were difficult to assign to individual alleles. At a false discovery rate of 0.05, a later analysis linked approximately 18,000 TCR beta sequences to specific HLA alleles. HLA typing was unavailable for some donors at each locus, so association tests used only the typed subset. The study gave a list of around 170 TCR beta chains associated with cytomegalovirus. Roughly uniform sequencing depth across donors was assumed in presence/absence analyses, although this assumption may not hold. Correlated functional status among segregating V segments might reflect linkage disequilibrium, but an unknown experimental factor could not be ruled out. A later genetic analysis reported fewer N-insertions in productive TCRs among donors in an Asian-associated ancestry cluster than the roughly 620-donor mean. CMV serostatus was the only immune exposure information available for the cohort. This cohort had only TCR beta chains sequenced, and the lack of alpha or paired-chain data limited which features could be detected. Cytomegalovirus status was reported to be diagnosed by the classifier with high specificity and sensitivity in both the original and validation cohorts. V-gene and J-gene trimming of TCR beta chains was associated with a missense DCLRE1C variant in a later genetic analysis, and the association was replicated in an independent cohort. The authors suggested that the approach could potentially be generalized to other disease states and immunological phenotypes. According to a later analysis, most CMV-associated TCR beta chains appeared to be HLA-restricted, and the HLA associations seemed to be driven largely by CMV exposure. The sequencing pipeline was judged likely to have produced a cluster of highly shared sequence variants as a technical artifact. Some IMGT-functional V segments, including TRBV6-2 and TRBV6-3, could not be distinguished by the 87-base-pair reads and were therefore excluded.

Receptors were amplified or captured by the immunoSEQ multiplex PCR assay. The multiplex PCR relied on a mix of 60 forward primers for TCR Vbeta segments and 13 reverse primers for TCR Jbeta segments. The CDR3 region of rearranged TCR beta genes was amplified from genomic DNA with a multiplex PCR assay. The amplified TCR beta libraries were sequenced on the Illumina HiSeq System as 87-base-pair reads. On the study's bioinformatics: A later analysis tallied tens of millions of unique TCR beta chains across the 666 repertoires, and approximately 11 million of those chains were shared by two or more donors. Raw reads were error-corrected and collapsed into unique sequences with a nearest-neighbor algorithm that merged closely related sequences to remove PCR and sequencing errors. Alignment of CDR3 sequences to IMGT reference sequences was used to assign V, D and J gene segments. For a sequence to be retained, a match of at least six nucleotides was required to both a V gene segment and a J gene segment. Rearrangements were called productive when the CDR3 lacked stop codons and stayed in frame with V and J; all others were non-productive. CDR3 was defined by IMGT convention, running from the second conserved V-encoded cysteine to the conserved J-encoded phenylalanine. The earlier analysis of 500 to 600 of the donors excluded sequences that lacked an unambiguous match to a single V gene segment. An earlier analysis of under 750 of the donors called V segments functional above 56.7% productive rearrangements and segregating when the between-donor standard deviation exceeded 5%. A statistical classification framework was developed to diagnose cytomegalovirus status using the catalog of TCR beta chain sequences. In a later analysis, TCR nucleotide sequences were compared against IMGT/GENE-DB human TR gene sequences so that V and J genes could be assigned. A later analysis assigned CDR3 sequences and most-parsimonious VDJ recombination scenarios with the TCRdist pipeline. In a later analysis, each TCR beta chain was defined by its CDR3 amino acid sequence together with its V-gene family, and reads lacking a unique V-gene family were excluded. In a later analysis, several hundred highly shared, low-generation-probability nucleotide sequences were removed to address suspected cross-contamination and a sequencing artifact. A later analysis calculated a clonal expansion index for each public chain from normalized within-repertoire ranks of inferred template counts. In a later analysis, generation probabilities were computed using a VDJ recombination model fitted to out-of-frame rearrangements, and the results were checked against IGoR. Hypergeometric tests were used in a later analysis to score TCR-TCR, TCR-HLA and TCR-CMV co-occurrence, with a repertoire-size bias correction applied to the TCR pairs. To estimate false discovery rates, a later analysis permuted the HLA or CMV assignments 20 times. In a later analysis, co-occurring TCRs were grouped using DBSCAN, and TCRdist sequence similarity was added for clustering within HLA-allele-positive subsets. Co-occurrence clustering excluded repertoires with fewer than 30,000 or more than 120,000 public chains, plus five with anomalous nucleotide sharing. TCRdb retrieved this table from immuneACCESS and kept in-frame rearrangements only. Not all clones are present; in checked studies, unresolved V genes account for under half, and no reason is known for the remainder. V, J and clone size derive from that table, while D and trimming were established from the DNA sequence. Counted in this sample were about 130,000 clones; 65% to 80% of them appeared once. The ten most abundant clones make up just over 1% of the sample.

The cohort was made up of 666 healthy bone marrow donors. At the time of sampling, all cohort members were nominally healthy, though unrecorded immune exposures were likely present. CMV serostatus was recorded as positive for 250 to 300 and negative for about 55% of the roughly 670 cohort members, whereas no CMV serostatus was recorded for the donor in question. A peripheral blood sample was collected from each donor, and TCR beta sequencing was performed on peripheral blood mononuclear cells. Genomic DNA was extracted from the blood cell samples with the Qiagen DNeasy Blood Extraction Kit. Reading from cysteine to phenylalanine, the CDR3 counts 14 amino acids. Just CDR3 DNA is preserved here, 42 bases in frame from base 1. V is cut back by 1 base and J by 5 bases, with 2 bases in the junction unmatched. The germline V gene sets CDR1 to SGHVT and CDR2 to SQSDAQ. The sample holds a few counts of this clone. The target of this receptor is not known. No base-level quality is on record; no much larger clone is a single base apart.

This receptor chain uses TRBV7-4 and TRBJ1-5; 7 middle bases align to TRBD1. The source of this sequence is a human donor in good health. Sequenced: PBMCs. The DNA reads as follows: TGTGCCAGCAGCTTAGGCAGGGGGGATCAGCCCCAGCATTTT. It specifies CASSLGRGDQPQHF. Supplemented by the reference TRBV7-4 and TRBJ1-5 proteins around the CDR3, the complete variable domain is GAGVSQSPRYKVAKRGRDVALRCDSISGHVTLYWYRQTLGQGSEVLTYSQSDAQRDKSGRPSGRFSAERPERSVSTLKIQRTEQGDSAVYLCASSLGRGDQPQHFGDGTRLSIL.